The rows below give T cell receptor beta chains drawn from one sample of a study of T-cell memory formation after mild COVID-19. TCRdb called the 5' RACE reads again in MiXCR, with one record for every CDR3 protein. The sample consists of about 180,000 distinct CDR3 sequences, roughly 16% of them appearing once. Sequencing was done on a sample of PBMCs or a T cell subset sorted from them (not recorded which). These receptors all come from an adult woman who had mild COVID-19 (a few samples of this study predate the infection). Cell type and time point are not known. The CDR3 runs from the conserved cysteine through the conserved F or W. Each record gives: D gene, J gene, V gene, clone size, CDR3 DNA, CDR3 protein. A D gene is named only where the DNA matches it firmly. Some rows mark clone size as missing; the rest say once, few, many or name a class of expanded clone.

>NA|TRBJ2-2|TRBV7-9|few
TGTGCCAGCAGCTTAGCGGCAGGGAACACCGGGGAGCTGTTTTTT
CASSLAAGNTGELFF
>NA|TRBJ2-3|TRBV7-8|few
TGTGCCAGCAGCTTAGCTCGGACTCACCTCACTAGCACAGATACGCAGTATTTT
CASSLARTHLTSTDTQYF
>TRBD1|TRBJ1-6|TRBV9|few
TGTGCCAGCAGCAGAGGACAGGGTATATCACCCCTCCACTTT
CASSRGQGISPLHF
>NA|TRBJ2-3|TRBV5-1|few
TGCGCCAGCAGCGCGTCTCCAGATACGCAGTATTTT
CASSASPDTQYF
>NA|TRBJ2-3|TRBV28|few
TGTGCCAGCAGCCGCTCCGGGCTCACACCTAGCACAGATACGCAGTATTTT
CASSRSGLTPSTDTQYF
>NA|TRBJ2-3|TRBV7-6|few
TGTGCCAGCAGCTTACGAGCGGGCCCAGATACGCAGTATTTT
CASSLRAGPDTQYF
>NA|TRBJ1-6|TRBV7-2|NA
TGTGCCACCCCGCGAGGTGACGGTCTGTATTCACCCCTCCACTTT
CATPRGDGLYSPLHF
>TRBD2|TRBJ2-3|TRBV5-1|many
TGCGCCAGCGCGGGGGGGTTGGATACGCAGTATTTT
CASAGGLDTQYF
>TRBD2|TRBJ2-5|TRBV9|NA
TGTGCCAGCAGCTCCCGACTAGCGGGGGGGGAGACCCAGTACTTC
CASSSRLAGGETQYF
>NA|TRBJ2-3|TRBV5-1|NA
TGCGCCAGCAGCTTGGTAGTACTAGCTGGCACAGATACGCAGTATTTT
CASSLVVLAGTDTQYF
>TRBD2|TRBJ2-1|TRBV27|NA
TGTGCCAGCAGACCCGGGACTAGCGGACGGAATGAGCAGTTCTTC
CASRPGTSGRNEQFF
>NA|TRBJ2-5|TRBV3-1|NA
TGTGCCAGCAGCCAAGATGGAGTGGAGACCCAGTACTTC
CASSQDGVETQYF
>NA|TRBJ2-5|TRBV20-1|many
TGCAGTGCGCCACGGGGGAAAGAGACCCAGTACTTC
CSAPRGKETQYF
>TRBD1|TRBJ2-1|TRBV20-1|NA
TGCAGTGCCCTAAGACCGAACAGGGGCAATGAGCAGTTCTTC
CSALRPNRGNEQFF
>TRBD2|TRBJ2-2|TRBV20-1|few
TGCAGTGCTAGTAGACCTGGGAGGGTTCCCGGGGAGCTGTTTTTT
CSASRPGRVPGELFF
>TRBD1|TRBJ2-1|TRBV6-5|many
TGTGCCAGCAGTCCTGACAGGGGGACCAACAATGAGCAGTTCTTC
CASSPDRGTNNEQFF
>NA|TRBJ1-5|TRBV6-6|few
TGTGCCAGCAGTTATGGGCAGGATCAGCCCCAGCATTTT
CASSYGQDQPQHF
>TRBD1|TRBJ2-1|TRBV7-3|many
TGTGCCAGCAGCCCACGGGACAGGGGGCTCAATGAGCAGTTCTTC
CASSPRDRGLNEQFF
>NA|TRBJ2-3|TRBV18|many
TGTGCCAGCTCATCTCTGAATCCTCGCACAGATACGCAGTATTTT
CASSSLNPRTDTQYF
>NA|TRBJ1-1|TRBV5-1|NA
TGCGCCAGCAGCTTGTTAGGGCGGAACACTGAAGCTTTCTTT
CASSLLGRNTEAFF
>NA|TRBJ2-7|TRBV27|few
TGTGCCAGCAAAGGAACTATACTACACGAGCAGTACTTC
CASKGTILHEQYF
>NA|TRBJ2-2|TRBV4-3|few
TGCGCCAGCAGCATAGGGTGGTACACCGGGGAGCTGTTTTTT
CASSIGWYTGELFF
>TRBD2|TRBJ2-1|TRBV5-1|many
TGCGCCAGCAGCCAGGGACTAGGGTTAAATGAGCAGTTCTTC
CASSQGLGLNEQFF
>NA|TRBJ2-3|TRBV4-3|NA
TGCGCCAGCAGCCGAGGAAACGGGGTCGCTAGCACAGATACGCAGTATTTT
CASSRGNGVASTDTQYF
>TRBD2|TRBJ2-1|TRBV20-1|NA
TGCAGTGCTAGGAGGACTAGCGGGAACAATGAGCAGTTCTTC
CSARRTSGNNEQFF
>TRBD2|TRBJ2-3|TRBV9|NA
TGTGCCAGCAGCGTAGTCGGCGGGGGACCGAGCACAGATACGCAGTATTTT
CASSVVGGGPSTDTQYF
>NA|TRBJ1-1|TRBV5-1|NA
TGCGCCAGCAGCTTGGAATCCCAGGTGAACACTGAAGCTTTCTTT
CASSLESQVNTEAFF
>NA|TRBJ2-5|TRBV20-1|many
TGCAGTGCTAGAGGGTCCTACCAAACCCAGTACTTC
CSARGSYQTQYF
>TRBD1|TRBJ2-3|TRBV5-1|NA
TGCGCCAGCAGCTTGGCAGGGACAGGGAGCACAGATACGCAGTATTTT
CASSLAGTGSTDTQYF
>NA|TRBJ2-2|TRBV12-3/TRBV12-4|NA
TGTGCCAGTCAGGGGAGTTCCACCGGGGAGCTGTTTTTT
CASQGSSTGELFF
>TRBD2|TRBJ2-7|TRBV5-5|NA
TGTGCCAGCAGCGCCACACTAGCGGGAGGGCGCGAGCAGTACTTC
CASSATLAGGREQYF
>TRBD2|TRBJ2-2|TRBV30|few
TGTGCCTGGAACGGACTAGCGGGGGACGCGAACACCGGGGAGCTGTTTTTT
CAWNGLAGDANTGELFF
>NA|TRBJ1-5|TRBV24-1|few
TGTGCCACCAGTGACCCCCTTGAGGGAAGCGGTCAGCCCCAGCATTTT
CATSDPLEGSGQPQHF
>NA|TRBJ2-1|TRBV3-1|NA
TGTGCCAGCAGAGGGGCCTGGGATGAGCAGTTCTTC
CASRGAWDEQFF
>NA|TRBJ2-3|TRBV11-3|NA
TGTGCCAGCAGCTGGGAGGGGGCGCTTGGCACAGATACGCAGTATTTT
CASSWEGALGTDTQYF
>NA|TRBJ2-1|TRBV12-3/TRBV12-4|few
TGTGCCAGCAGCCCACTCAGGGGTGAGCAGTTCTTC
CASSPLRGEQFF
>NA|TRBJ1-3|TRBV7-9|NA
TGTGCCAGCAGACCCCGTGGGGCAGTTCTCTCTGGAAACACCATATATTTT
CASRPRGAVLSGNTIYF
>NA|TRBJ1-5|TRBV19|few
TGTGCCAGTAATGCGTCCCCCAGCAATCAGCCCCAGCATTTT
CASNASPSNQPQHF
>NA|TRBJ2-3|TRBV7-9|NA
TGTGCCAGCAGTTTGCGGATGAGCACAGATACGCAGTATTTT
CASSLRMSTDTQYF
>TRBD1|TRBJ1-2|TRBV7-6|NA
TGTGCCAGCAGCTTAGCGTACCAGGGGGCTGGCTACACCTTC
CASSLAYQGAGYTF
>NA|TRBJ2-1|TRBV20-1|NA
TGCAGTGCTAGTGGGGGGATCCGGGTTCGCTCCTACAATGAGCAGTTCTTC
CSASGGIRVRSYNEQFF
>TRBD1|TRBJ2-2|TRBV7-8|NA
TGTGCCAGCAGCTCGGGACAGCGCACCGGGGAGCTGTTTTTT
CASSSGQRTGELFF